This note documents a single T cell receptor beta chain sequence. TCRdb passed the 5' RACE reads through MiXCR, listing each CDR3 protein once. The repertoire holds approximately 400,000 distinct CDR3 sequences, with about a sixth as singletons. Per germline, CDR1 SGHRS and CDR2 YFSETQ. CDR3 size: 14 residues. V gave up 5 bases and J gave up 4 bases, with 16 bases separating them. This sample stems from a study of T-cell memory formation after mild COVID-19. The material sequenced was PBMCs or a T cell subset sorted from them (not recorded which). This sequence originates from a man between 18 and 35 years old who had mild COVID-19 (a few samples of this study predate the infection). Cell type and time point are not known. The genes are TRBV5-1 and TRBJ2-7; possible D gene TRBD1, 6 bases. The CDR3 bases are TGCGCCAGCAGTTCCGGCAGGGGCGGATACGAGCAGTACTTC. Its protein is CASSSGRGGYEQYF.